Sequencing of this T cell receptor beta chain was carried out in a study of blood T cell repertoires in COVID-19. Study at large: PBMCs, B-cell-depleted T cells, or T cells were the source of the cDNA or gDNA that made up the material.

Cohorts were determined from participant-reported clinical history. Exposed enrollees encountered a COVID-19 case at some point within 2 weeks before study entry. The method was immunoSEQ multiplex PCR; TCRdb's version includes in-frame clones alone and lacks a portion of them. The sample carries roughly 150,000 clones, over 70% recorded once. V was clipped by 7 bases and J by 9 bases, with 15 bases between them. The CDR3 is 13 amino acids. Per the germline V gene, CDR1 is KGHDR and CDR2 is SFDVKD. The specimen sequenced was PBMCs or T cells enriched from blood (not recorded which). The origin of this receptor is a man in his sixties or seventies who had been exposed to COVID-19. This rearrangement joins TRBV24-1 to TRBJ1-5; a possible D gene is TRBD1 (6 bases). The CDR3 is CATRSTGNGPQHF. In nucleotides, the CDR3 is TGTGCCACCAGGTCCACAGGGAATGGGCCCCAGCATTTT.